These T cell receptor beta chains were read from a single sample in a study of blood T cell repertoires in COVID-19. Sequencing used immunoSEQ multiplex PCR; TCRdb keeps in-frame clones, though not all of them. The sample carries some 360,000 clones, around 87% recorded once. The sample consisted of peripheral blood. The receptor set was obtained from an older woman with COVID-19, enrolled during active disease. The CDR3 runs from the conserved cysteine through the conserved F or W. Each record gives: V gene, clone size, D gene, J gene, CDR3 protein, CDR3 DNA. The D gene is left open where the match is weak. Size is omitted from some rows. Given values are once, few, many or a class for expanded clones.

>TRBV21-1|-|-|TRBJ1-2
CASSKAQLKGGSYGYTF
TGTGCCAGCAGCAAAGCTCAGCTAAAAGGGGGAAGCTATGGCTACACCTTC
>TRBV18|-|-|TRBJ2-7
CASSPKREGSAYEQYF
TGTGCCAGCTCACCAAAGCGAGAGGGTAGCGCCTACGAGCAGTACTTC
>TRBV6-5|-|-|TRBJ1-2
CASSYSTPTYGYTF
TGTGCCAGCAGTTACTCGACACCAACCTATGGCTACACCTTC
>TRBV18|-|TRBD2|TRBJ2-3
CASSPFRGGQTDTQYF
TGTGCCAGCTCACCATTTCGCGGGGGGCAGACAGATACGCAGTATTTT
>TRBV12-5|-|-|TRBJ2-2
CASGFPGSGELFF
TGTGCTAGTGGTTTCCCAGGGTCCGGGGAGCTGTTTTTT
>TRBV24-1|once|-|TRBJ1-2
CATSGAGNYGYTF
TGTGCCACCAGTGGGGCAGGGAACTATGGCTACACCTTC
>TRBV6-5|-|TRBD1|TRBJ2-1
CASRGGQALNNEQFF
TGTGCCAGCAGGGGGGGACAGGCTTTGAACAATGAGCAGTTCTTC
>TRBV11-3|-|-|TRBJ2-3
CASSLGQNTDTQYF
TGTGCCAGCAGCCTTGGACAAAACACAGATACGCAGTATTTT
>TRBV27|-|-|TRBJ1-5
CASSLSRPPRQPQHF
TGTGCCAGCAGTTTATCCAGACCCCCTAGGCAGCCCCAGCATTTT
>TRBV5-4|-|-|TRBJ2-4
CASSVRDIAKNIQYF
TGTGCCAGCAGCGTCAGGGATATAGCCAAAAACATTCAGTACTTC